This paragraph reports one T cell receptor beta chain. This sample was taken from a study of blood T cell repertoires in COVID-19. V was trimmed by 1 base and J by 2 bases, leaving 9 bases between them. The CDR3 runs to 14 residues. The germline V gene encodes CDR1 MNHNS and CDR2 SASEGT. The method was immunoSEQ multiplex PCR; TCRdb's version includes in-frame clones alone and lacks a portion of them. The data show about 520,000 clones, approximately 83% seen once. The sequenced sample was peripheral blood. This TCR derives from a human donor in a cohort sampled during active COVID-19. The V and J genes are TRBV6-1 and TRBJ2-7; possibly TRBD1 for D (5 bases). The CDR3 nucleotides read TGTGCCAGCAGTGAAGGGGGCAGCACCTACGAGCAGTACTTC. Its protein product is CASSEGGSTYEQYF.